The 30 T cell receptor beta chains presented below share a single source sample, sequenced in a study of shared clonotypes between healthy human individuals. Here immunoSEQ multiplex PCR was the method, and the copy in TCRdb shows in-frame clones only, minus some. The table lists roughly 810,000 clones, 96% of them singletons. CD45RO-negative, CCR7-selected cells formed the naive CD8 fraction, which excluded terminally differentiated effector memory CD45RA+ cells. Source material: naive CD8+ T cells sorted from blood. The receptors were gathered from a man under 40 in good health.

As for this clone: The sample contains more than one DNA sequence encoding this CDR3. The chain uses TRBV19 and TRBJ2-7; D unclear. The germline gives CDR1 LNHDA, CDR2 SQIVND (reference sequence). This CDR3 contains 12 residues. The V end was cut by 1 base, the J end by 3 bases, with 4 bases between. The CDR3 spells CASSIGGYEQYF. The CDR3 DNA is TGTGCCAGTAGTATAGGCGGCTACGAGCAGTACTTC.

CDR3 nucleotide sequence: TGTGCCAGCGGGACAGGGGTAGGGACTGAAGCTTTCTTT. It encodes CASGTGVGTEAFF. The chain combines TRBV14 with TRBJ1-1, with 10 bases matching TRBD1. This CDR3 spans 13 amino acids. In germline, CDR1 is SGHDN, CDR2 FVKESK. V dropped 8 bases and J dropped 5; count of bases not matched to a gene: 5.

This clone was recorded once. V is TRBV13 and J is TRBJ2-4, with unresolved D. Germline V gives CDR1 PRHDT, CDR2 FYEKMQ (reference sequence). Between the trimmed V and J ends, which lost 3 bases and 8 bases, there was a span of 11 bases. The CDR3 runs to 13 residues. The CDR3 loop is CASSFSGVHIQYF. The DNA of the CDR3 is TGTGCCAGCAGCTTCTCTGGAGTACACATTCAGTACTTC.

J is TRBJ2-1 and V is TRBV29-1; D possibly corresponds to TRBD2 (6 bases). The CDR3 is 15 amino acids. Per the germline V gene, CDR1 is SQVTM and CDR2 is ANQGSEA. The V end lost 4 bases, the J end lost 2 bases, and 15 bases lay between the germline ends. Here the CDR3 DNA reads TGCAGCGTTGTTGTGGGCGGGGCCCCCTACAATGAGCAGTTCTTC. It translates to CSVVVGGAPYNEQFF.

This clone was seen only once. This chain joins TRBV28 and TRBJ2-7; a possible D gene is TRBD2 (5 bases). CDR3 length: 13 amino acids. Between the trimmed V and J ends, which lost 2 bases and 7 bases, there was a span of 12 bases. Germline V gene sequence: CDR1 MDHEN, CDR2 SYDVKM. The CDR3 spells CASSLAGRWEQYF. CDR3 DNA: TGTGCCAGCAGTTTAGCGGGTAGGTGGGAGCAGTACTTC.

Worth noting for this clone: The same CDR3 is also encoded by other DNA sequences in this sample. The rearrangement links TRBV13 to TRBJ1-1; D not certain. Trimming removed 0 bases from V and 0 bases from J, with 2 bases in between. This CDR3 has 13 amino acids. CDR1 is PRHDT and CDR2 is FYEKMQ in the germline V gene (reference sequence). CDR3 in DNA: TGTGCCAGCAGCTTAGGGGTGAACACTGAAGCTTTCTTT. Translation: CASSLGVNTEAFF.

The chain has TRBV1 and TRBJ2-1; the table names TRBD1, a call not compared with the DNA. TRBV1 is a pseudogene locus. This CDR3 is built from 17 residues. The CDR3 region has the DNA TGCACCAGCAGCCTACCACCAACAGAGGACCAGGGCAATGAGCAGTTCTTC. This codes for CTSSLPPTEDQGNEQFF.

The chain combines TRBV4-3 with TRBJ1-4; D gene ambiguous. Per the germline V gene, CDR1 is LGHNA and CDR2 is YSLEER. This CDR3 region has 13 residues. Trimming took 4 bases from V and 8 from J, leaving 11 bases between them. This CDR3 reads CASSRKHWEKLFF. CDR3 DNA sequence: TGCGCCAGCAGCCGCAAACATTGGGAAAAACTGTTTTTT.

The rearrangement links TRBV10-3 to TRBJ1-1; TRBD1 matches at 11 bases. Germline V CDR1 and CDR2: ENHRY, SYGVKD. The CDR3 has 15 residues. V shed 5 bases, J shed 4 bases, and the junction held 6 bases outside the gene matches. The CDR3 loop reads CAISRTGGLSTEAFF. DNA of the CDR3: TGTGCCATCAGTCGGACAGGGGGCCTAAGCACTGAAGCTTTCTTT.

V and J are TRBV13 and TRBJ2-7; the D call may be TRBD1 or TRBD2 (5 bases each). Germline loops: CDR1 PRHDT, CDR2 FYEKMQ (reference sequence). The CDR3 has 14 residues. Trimming shortened V by 5 bases and J by 1 base, and 12 bases separated the two germline ends. The chain's CDR3 is CASSRGPRSYEQYF. As DNA, the CDR3 is TGTGCCAGCAGCCGGGGACCCCGTTCCTACGAGCAGTACTTC.

The CDR3 coding sequence is TGTGCCAGCAGCTTGGCCGGGGGGACAGCACTCTACGAGCAGTACTTC. It yields the protein CASSLAGGTALYEQYF. The chain has TRBV5-5 and TRBJ2-7; the D call may be TRBD1 or TRBD2 (7 bases each). The CDR3 runs 16 residues. CDR1 and CDR2 (germline): SGHKS, YYEKEE (reference sequence). V was clipped by 0 bases and J by 3 bases, with 16 bases between them. The variable domain in full, with the rest retrieved from reference TRBV5-5 and TRBJ2-7, is DAGVTQSPTHLIKTRGQQVTLRCSPISGHKSVSWYQQVLGQGPQFIFQYYEKEERGRGNFPDRFSARQFPNYSSELNVNALLLGDSALYLCASSLAGGTALYEQYFGPGTRLTVT.

The V call is TRBV6-6, the J call TRBJ2-7, with 14 bases fitting TRBD2. The CDR3 runs to 15 residues. V dropped 6 bases and J dropped 4; count of bases not matched to a gene: 5. Germline V gives CDR1 MNHNY, CDR2 SVGAGI (reference sequence). CDR3 in amino acids: CASRFGTSGSYEQYF. The CDR3 DNA reads as TGTGCCAGCAGATTCGGGACTAGCGGGAGTTACGAGCAGTACTTC.

Only one count was recorded for this clone. Distinct nucleotide sequences in the sample also encode this CDR3. This chain uses TRBV13 with TRBJ1-1, with D possibly being TRBD1 (5 bases). The CDR3 loop spans 13 amino acids. Germline CDR1 PRHDT, CDR2 FYEKMQ (reference sequence). Trimming took 3 bases from V and 1 from J, leaving 6 bases between them. The CDR3, as DNA: TGTGCCAGCAGCTTGGGGACGAACACTGAAGCTTTCTTT. It is translated as CASSLGTNTEAFF. The full variable domain, its missing parts supplied by reference TRBV13 and TRBJ1-1, is AAGVIQSPRHLIKEKRETATLKCYPIPRHDTVYWYQQGPGQDPQFLISFYEKMQSDKGSIPDRFSAQQFSDYHSELNMSSLELGDSALYFCASSLGTNTEAFFGQGTRLTVV.

In the case of this clone: Other DNA sequences of this sample code for an identical CDR3. The chain recombines TRBV7-9 with TRBJ2-1; D is unresolved. Trimming shortened V by 5 bases and J by 0 bases, and 2 bases separated the two germline ends. CDR1 SEHNR and CDR2 FQNEAQ come from the germline V gene (reference sequence). The CDR3 is 12 amino acids. The CDR3 sequence is CASSPSYNEQFF. The CDR3 bases are TGTGCCAGCAGCCCCTCCTACAATGAGCAGTTCTTC.

The chain links TRBV7-9 to TRBJ2-7; 8 nucleotides align to TRBD1. The germline V gene has CDR1 SEHNR and CDR2 FQNEAQ (reference sequence). This CDR3 has 14 residues. Trimming removed 1 base from V and 5 bases from J; junction bases left unmatched: 4. CDR3 in amino acids: CASSLGTGMNEQYF. The CDR3 nucleotides are TGTGCCAGCAGCTTAGGGACAGGGATGAACGAGCAGTACTTC.

This CDR3 reads CASSLDTSYEQYF. The CDR3 bases are TGTGCCAGCAGCTTGGACACCTCGTACGAGCAGTACTTC. This rearrangement joins TRBV28 to TRBJ2-7; TRBD1 is a possible D gene (5 bases). Germline-derived CDR1 and CDR2 are MDHEN and SYDVKM. V lost 6 bases, J lost 4 bases, and 13 bases lay in between. This CDR3 is 13 amino acids long.

The chain carries TRBV11-2 and TRBJ2-7; TRBD1 agrees at 8 bases. With V trimmed by 1 base and J by 3 bases, 14 bases remained unmatched. Germline lookup yields CDR1 SGHAT and CDR2 FQNNGV. There are 18 residues in the CDR3. CDR3 region: CASSLGSVPGTGNYEQYF. The CDR3 region has the DNA TGTGCCAGCAGCTTAGGCTCCGTTCCCGGGACAGGAAACTACGAGCAGTACTTC.

The chain has TRBV29-1 and TRBJ2-7, with 8 positions matching TRBD2. The CDR3 loop spans 17 amino acids. Germline assignment: CDR1 SQVTM and CDR2 ANQGSEA. The V segment lost 6 bases and the J segment 2 bases; nucleotides outside the gene matches: 18. CDR3 nucleotides: TGCAGCGTCGCCGGGGGGGACCTACTAGCGGAGGCCTACGAGCAGTACTTC. Translated, it gives CSVAGGDLLAEAYEQYF.

J is TRBJ2-5 and V is TRBV11-2, with 8 bases matching TRBD1. The germline gives CDR1 SGHAT, CDR2 FQNNGV. The junction had 6 bases not matched to a gene; V was cut back by 5 bases and J by 1 base. The CDR3 spans 15 residues. The CDR3, as DNA: TGTGCCAGCAGCCCGGGACAGGACCTCCAAGAGACCCAGTACTTC. It translates to CASSPGQDLQETQYF.

The chain joins TRBV7-9 to TRBJ2-7; no definite D call. Trimming left V 0 bases short and J 7 bases short, with 10 bases between. This CDR3 region has 13 residues. Per the germline V gene, CDR1 is SEHNR and CDR2 is FQNEAQ (reference sequence). CDR3 region: CASSLALSAEQYF. CDR3 DNA: TGTGCCAGCAGCTTAGCGTTGAGCGCTGAGCAGTACTTC. The variable domain in full, with the rest retrieved from reference TRBV7-9 and TRBJ2-7, is DTGVSQNPRHKITKRGQNVTFRCDPISEHNRLYWYRQTLGQGPEFLTYFQNEAQLEKSRLLSDRFSAERPKGSFSTLEIQRTEQGDSAMYLCASSLALSAEQYFGPGTRLTVT.

V and J are TRBV27 and TRBJ2-5; 10 bases map to TRBD1. Trimming took 7 bases from V and 6 from J; bases not matched to a gene: 11. CDR3 length: 15 residues. Germline V lookup: CDR1 MNHEY, CDR2 SMNVEV (reference sequence). The CDR3 reads CASTARDRGRQTQYF. The CDR3 coding sequence is TGTGCCAGCACCGCACGGGACAGGGGAAGACAGACCCAGTACTTC.

The chain joins TRBV2 to TRBJ2-7; 9 bases fit TRBD2. After removal of 9 bases from V and 4 bases from J, the junction contained 7 bases not matched to a gene. The CDR3 consists of 13 residues. Germline assignment: CDR1 SNHLY and CDR2 FYNNEI. DNA for the CDR3: TGTGCCAGGAGCGGGAGGAGTAGGTACGAGCAGTACTTC. As protein: CARSGRSRYEQYF.

Comment on this clone: Within the sample, other DNA sequences also encode this same CDR3. This chain links TRBV29-1 with TRBJ2-7; a weak D match, TRBD1 (6 bases). CDR3 length: 13 amino acids. Trimming removed 3 bases from V and 3 bases from J, with 12 bases in between. The germline V gene encodes CDR1 SQVTM and CDR2 ANQGSEA. CDR3 DNA: TGCAGCGTTGAGACAGGATCGAGCTACGAGCAGTACTTC. As protein: CSVETGSSYEQYF.

This rearrangement joins TRBV7-9 to TRBJ2-7; the D is unclear. Germline CDR1 and CDR2: SEHNR and FQNEAQ (reference sequence). The CDR3 is 15 amino acids. V dropped 1 base and J dropped 4 bases, with 14 bases sitting between them. This CDR3 is CASSLEGSPLYEQYF. The CDR3 DNA is TGTGCCAGCAGCTTAGAGGGTAGTCCCTTATACGAGCAGTACTTC.

CDR3 sequence reads: CASSLRGRAMDEQFF. In DNA form, the CDR3 reads TGCGCCAGCAGCTTGCGAGGGAGGGCCATGGATGAGCAGTTCTTC. The V call is TRBV5-1, the J call TRBJ2-1; 7 bases agree with TRBD2. Germline-derived CDR1 and CDR2 are SGHRS and YFSETQ. V lost 1 base and J lost 8; bases outside the gene matches: 9. This CDR3 region has 15 residues.

The chain is built from TRBV9 and TRBJ2-7, with 10 bases that match TRBD2. The ends lost 3 bases at V and 4 bases at J; junction bases unmatched: 10. Germline CDR1 reads SGDLS; CDR2 reads YYNGEE. The CDR3 runs to 16 residues. DNA for the CDR3: TGTGCCAGCAGCGAACATCAGGGTAGCGGGAGGTACGAGCAGTACTTC. Amino acid sequence: CASSEHQGSGRYEQYF.

The chain carries TRBV7-9 and TRBJ1-2; D uncertain. The CDR3 extends over 14 amino acids. V shed 6 bases and J shed 7 bases, with 18 bases lying between them. Looked up from germline, CDR1 is SEHNR and CDR2 is FQNEAQ (reference sequence). CDR3 region: CASSSTPEPGGYTF. CDR3 DNA sequence: TGTGCCAGCAGTTCTACTCCGGAGCCTGGTGGCTACACCTTC. Using reference TRBV7-9 and TRBJ1-2 for the parts outside the CDR3, the full variable domain is DTGVSQNPRHKITKRGQNVTFRCDPISEHNRLYWYRQTLGQGPEFLTYFQNEAQLEKSRLLSDRFSAERPKGSFSTLEIQRTEQGDSAMYLCASSSTPEPGGYTFGSGTRLTVV.

The chain recombines TRBV11-3 with TRBJ2-1, with TRBD2 matching 11 bases. The V gene end was trimmed by 2 bases and the J gene end by 4 bases; junction bases not matched to a gene: 1. Germline-derived CDR1 and CDR2 are SGHNT and YENEEA. This CDR3 has 15 amino acids. CDR3 loop: CASSLRLAGYNEQFF. The CDR3 DNA is TGTGCCAGCAGCTTACGACTAGCGGGATACAATGAGCAGTTCTTC.

The J gene is TRBJ2-7, the V gene TRBV29-1, with 8 bases identical to TRBD1. The V and J ends lost 6 bases and 5 bases, in that order; junction bases with no gene match: 12. Germline CDR1 SQVTM, CDR2 ANQGSEA. The CDR3 covers 14 residues. DNA of the CDR3: TGCAGCGTCGTGGCTCAGGGGGCGCTTAACGAGCAGTACTTC. Translated: CSVVAQGALNEQYF.

The chain joins TRBV9 to TRBJ1-2; D is possibly TRBD1 (5 bases). Germline V gives CDR1 SGDLS, CDR2 YYNGEE. V lost 0 bases, J lost 10 bases, and 28 bases lay in between. The CDR3 is 18 residues long. The DNA for the CDR3 is TGTGCCAGCAGCGTAGGCGCTTTAACCGCCGATTTTACGGGGGACTACACCTTC. This gives the protein CASSVGALTADFTGDYTF. Full variable domain (missing parts from reference TRBV9 and TRBJ1-2): DSGVTQTPKHLITATGQRVTLRCSPRSGDLSVYWYQQSLDQGLQFLIQYYNGEERAKGNILERFSAQQFPDLHSELNLSSLELGDSALYFCASSVGALTADFTGDYTFGSGTRLTVV.